These 9 T cell receptor beta chains share one sample of origin, sequenced in a study of T cells after posttransplantation cyclophosphamide. Cyclophosphamide on days +3 and +4 followed busulfan-fludarabine conditioning and a marrow graft. Sequenced by immunoSEQ multiplex PCR; TCRdb stores in-frame clones only, minus some. The repertoire holds 6,900 or so clones, with around 90% as singletons. The sequences come from PBMCs, collected around 1,400 days after allogeneic stem cell transplant with posttransplant cyclophosphamide. These receptors were collected from a female patient aged 45-60 years who received an allogeneic stem cell transplant from a related donor, was CMV-positive, and had no GVHD. The graft donor may be the source of some T cells.

This chain joins TRBV9 and TRBJ2-5; D might be TRBD2 (6 bases). Germline CDR1 is SGDLS and CDR2 is YYNGEE. CDR3 length: 16 residues. Trimming removed 3 bases from V and 6 bases from J, with 21 bases in between. The CDR3 loop is CASSALSGTGVQTQYF. The CDR3 DNA reads as TGTGCCAGCAGCGCCCTCTCGGGGACTGGGGTGCAGACCCAGTACTTC.

On this clone: At one of its ends the junction is not consistent with the germline gene, which may arise from a read error. V usage is TRBV28 and J usage is TRBJ2-7; possibly TRBD2 for D (5 bases). Germline CDR1 and CDR2: MDHEN and SYDVKM. The CDR3 sequence is 12 residues long. The CDR3 DNA sequence: TGTGCCTGTTCTCTGGACTCCCGCGAGGAGTACTTC. This gives the protein CACSLDSREEYF.

V gene TRBV7-2 combines with J gene TRBJ1-5; D gene uncertain. CDR3 length equals 15 residues. Looked up from germline, CDR1 is SGHTA and CDR2 is FQGNSA. V gave up 5 bases and J gave up 7 bases, with 18 bases separating them. In nucleotides, the CDR3 is TGTGCCAGCAGCGTCTCAACGGGTACCGAACAGCCCCAGCATTTT. Amino acids: CASSVSTGTEQPQHF.

Of note for this clone: Different DNA sequences within this sample yield the same CDR3. The rearrangement joins TRBV27 to TRBJ2-7, with D possibly TRBD2 on 5 matching bases. The CDR3 runs to 12 residues. Trimming stripped 2 bases from V and 4 bases from J, with 6 bases between. Germline CDR1 MNHEY, CDR2 SMNVEV (reference sequence). The CDR3 spells CASSLGGYEQYF. The CDR3, as DNA: TGTGCCAGCAGTTTAGGCGGGTACGAGCAGTACTTC.

This chain links TRBV7-8 with TRBJ2-7; D is perhaps TRBD2 (5 bases). Trimming removed 1 base from V and 0 bases from J, with 13 bases in between. In germline, CDR1 is SGHVS, CDR2 FQNEAQ. The CDR3 consists of 16 residues. CDR3 sequence: CASSLGSGRTSYEQYF. The CDR3 DNA sequence: TGTGCCAGCAGCTTAGGGTCGGGGAGAACCTCCTACGAGCAGTACTTC.

The V call is TRBV7-8, the J call TRBJ2-1; D uncertain. CDR1 is SGHVS, CDR2 FQNEAQ, per germline. The CDR3 is made up of 12 amino acids. V shed 2 bases and J shed 6 bases, with 5 bases lying between them. The CDR3 is CASSLLANEQFF. The CDR3 coding sequence is TGTGCCAGCAGCTTATTAGCCAATGAGCAGTTCTTC.

This sequence joins TRBV7-2 and TRBJ2-3, with D possibly TRBD2 on 6 matching bases. The V end lost 5 bases, the J end lost 2 bases, and 20 bases lay between the germline ends. The CDR3 extends over 17 amino acids. CDR1 SGHTA and CDR2 FQGNSA come from the germline V gene. This CDR3 is CASSQASSGGYTDTQYF. DNA for the CDR3: TGTGCCAGCAGCCAAGCTTCTTCCGGGGGATACACAGATACGCAGTATTTT.

V usage is TRBV27 and J usage is TRBJ1-2; 8 bases agree with TRBD1. CDR3 length: 16 residues. CDR1 and CDR2 (germline): MNHEY, SMNVEV (reference sequence). J gave up 5 bases and V 5 bases, and 13 bases lay outside the gene matches. The CDR3 sequence: CASSDGTGVLGYGYTF. As DNA, the CDR3 is TGTGCCAGCAGTGACGGGACAGGCGTACTGGGGTATGGCTACACCTTC.

As regards this clone: The junction departs from the called germline gene at one end, perhaps through a read error. The rearrangement uses TRBV30 and TRBJ1-1, with D possibly matching TRBD1 (5 bases). Germline loops: CDR1 GTSNPN, CDR2 SVGIG (reference sequence). This CDR3 has 14 amino acids. The CDR3 coding sequence is TGTGCCCGGAGCCCAGGGCTCCCGAACACTGAAGCTTTCTTT. It is translated as CARSPGLPNTEAFF.